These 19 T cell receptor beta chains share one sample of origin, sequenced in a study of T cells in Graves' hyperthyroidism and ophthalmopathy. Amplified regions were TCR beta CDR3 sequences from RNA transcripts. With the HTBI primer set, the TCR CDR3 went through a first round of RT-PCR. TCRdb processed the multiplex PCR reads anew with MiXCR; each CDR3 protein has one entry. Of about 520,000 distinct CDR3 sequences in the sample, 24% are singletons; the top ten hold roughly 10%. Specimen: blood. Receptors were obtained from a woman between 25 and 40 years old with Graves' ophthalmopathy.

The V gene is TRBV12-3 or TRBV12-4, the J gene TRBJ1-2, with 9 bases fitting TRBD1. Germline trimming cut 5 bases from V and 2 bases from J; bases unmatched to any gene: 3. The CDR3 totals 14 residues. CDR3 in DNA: TGTGCCAGCAGTGGGGACAGGGAAAACTATGGCTACACCTTC. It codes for CASSGDRENYGYTF.

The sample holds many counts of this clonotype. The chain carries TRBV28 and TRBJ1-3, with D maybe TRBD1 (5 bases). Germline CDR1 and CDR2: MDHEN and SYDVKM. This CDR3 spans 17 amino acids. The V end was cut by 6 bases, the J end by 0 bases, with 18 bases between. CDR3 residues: CASRSGLLSYSGNTIYF. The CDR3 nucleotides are TGTGCCAGCAGGTCGGGGCTGTTATCTTACTCTGGAAACACCATATATTTT.

CDR3 sequence (DNA): TGTGCCAGCAGCCCCGAAGGGTTGGGAACTTCGCCCCAGCATTTT. Translating it yields CASSPEGLGTSPQHF. This chain uses TRBV6-1 with TRBJ1-5, with D unclear. This CDR3 has 15 amino acids. Trimming left V 6 bases short and J 9 bases short, with 21 bases between. Per the germline V gene, CDR1 is MNHNS and CDR2 is SASEGT.

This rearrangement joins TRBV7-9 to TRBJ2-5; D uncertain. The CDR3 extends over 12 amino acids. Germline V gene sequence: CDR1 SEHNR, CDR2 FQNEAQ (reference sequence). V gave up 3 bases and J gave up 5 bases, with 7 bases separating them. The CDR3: CASSFSYETQYF. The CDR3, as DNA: TGTGCCAGCAGCTTTAGCTATGAGACCCAGTACTTC.

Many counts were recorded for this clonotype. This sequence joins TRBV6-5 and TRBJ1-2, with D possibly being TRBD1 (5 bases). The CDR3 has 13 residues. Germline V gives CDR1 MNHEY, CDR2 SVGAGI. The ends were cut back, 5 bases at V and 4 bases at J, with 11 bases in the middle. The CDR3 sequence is CASSPGRRYGYTF. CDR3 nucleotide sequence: TGTGCCAGCAGTCCGGGACGGCGCTATGGCTACACCTTC.

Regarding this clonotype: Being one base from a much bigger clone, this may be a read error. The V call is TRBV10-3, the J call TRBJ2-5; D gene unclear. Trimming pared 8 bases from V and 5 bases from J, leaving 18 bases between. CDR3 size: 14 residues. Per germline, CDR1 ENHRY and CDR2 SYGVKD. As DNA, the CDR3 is TGTGCCATCTGGATAGGGAAGGTGTTGGAGACCCAGTACTTC. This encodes CAIWIGKVLETQYF.

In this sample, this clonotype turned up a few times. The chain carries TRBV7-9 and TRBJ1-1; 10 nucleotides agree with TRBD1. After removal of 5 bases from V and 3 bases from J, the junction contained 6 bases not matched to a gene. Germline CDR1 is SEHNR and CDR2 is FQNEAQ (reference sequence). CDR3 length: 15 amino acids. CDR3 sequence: CASSRDRGRHTEAFF. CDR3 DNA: TGTGCCAGCAGCAGGGACAGGGGTAGACACACTGAAGCTTTCTTT.

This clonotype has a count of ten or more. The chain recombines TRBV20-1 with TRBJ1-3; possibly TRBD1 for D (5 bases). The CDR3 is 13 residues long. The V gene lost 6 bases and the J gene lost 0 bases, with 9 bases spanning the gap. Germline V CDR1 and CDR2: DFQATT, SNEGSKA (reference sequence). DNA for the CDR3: TGCAGTGCGGGACGGTCCTCTGGAAACACCATATATTTT. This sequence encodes CSAGRSSGNTIYF.

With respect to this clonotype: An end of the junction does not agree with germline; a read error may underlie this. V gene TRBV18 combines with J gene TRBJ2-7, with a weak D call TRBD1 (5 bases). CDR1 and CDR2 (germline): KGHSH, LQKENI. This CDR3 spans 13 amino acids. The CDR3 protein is CASSPIQGQVSDF. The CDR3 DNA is TGTGCCAGCTCACCTATCCAGGGCCAAGTATCGGACTTC.

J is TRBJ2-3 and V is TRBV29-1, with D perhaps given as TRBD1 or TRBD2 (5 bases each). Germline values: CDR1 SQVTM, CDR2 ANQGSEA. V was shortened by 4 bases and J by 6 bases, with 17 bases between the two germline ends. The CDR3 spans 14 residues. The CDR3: CSVARDPTLDTQYF. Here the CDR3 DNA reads TGCAGCGTTGCACGGGACCCAACCCTCGATACGCAGTATTTT.

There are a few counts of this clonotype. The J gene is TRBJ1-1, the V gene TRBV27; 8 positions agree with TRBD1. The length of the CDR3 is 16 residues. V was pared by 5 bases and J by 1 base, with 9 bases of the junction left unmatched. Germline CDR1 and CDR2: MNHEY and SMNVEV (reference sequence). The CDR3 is CASSPMDREGNTEAFF. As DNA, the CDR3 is TGTGCCAGCAGTCCGATGGACAGGGAAGGGAACACTGAAGCTTTCTTT.

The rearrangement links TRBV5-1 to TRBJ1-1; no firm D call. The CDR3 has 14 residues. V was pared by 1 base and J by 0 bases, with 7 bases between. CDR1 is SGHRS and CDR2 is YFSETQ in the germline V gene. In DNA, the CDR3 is TGCGCCAGCAGCTTGTCCCAGGTGAACACTGAAGCTTTCTTT. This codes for CASSLSQVNTEAFF. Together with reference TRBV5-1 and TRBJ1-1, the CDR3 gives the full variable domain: KAGVTQTPRYLIKTRGQQVTLSCSPISGHRSVSWYQQTPGQGLQFLFEYFSETQRNKGNFPGRFSGRQFSNSRSEMNVSTLELGDSALYLCASSLSQVNTEAFFGQGTRLTVV.

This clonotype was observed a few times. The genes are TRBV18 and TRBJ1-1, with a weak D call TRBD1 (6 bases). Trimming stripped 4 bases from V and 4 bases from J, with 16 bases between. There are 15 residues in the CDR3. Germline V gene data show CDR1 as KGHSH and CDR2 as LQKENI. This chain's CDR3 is CASSLQTGGRTEAFF. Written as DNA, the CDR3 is TGTGCCAGCTCACTTCAGACGGGGGGGCGCACTGAAGCTTTCTTT.

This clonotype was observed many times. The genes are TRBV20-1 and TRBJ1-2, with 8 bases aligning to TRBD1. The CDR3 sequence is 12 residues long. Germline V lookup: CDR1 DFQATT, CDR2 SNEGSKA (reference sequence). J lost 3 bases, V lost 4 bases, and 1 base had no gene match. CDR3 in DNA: TGCAGTGCTAAGGACAGGGACTATGGCTACACCTTC. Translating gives CSAKDRDYGYTF.

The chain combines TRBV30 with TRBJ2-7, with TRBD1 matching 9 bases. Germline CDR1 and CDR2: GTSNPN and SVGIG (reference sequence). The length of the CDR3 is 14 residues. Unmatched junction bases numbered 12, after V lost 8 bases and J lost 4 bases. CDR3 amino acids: CALRSYRGRYEQYF. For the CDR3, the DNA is TGTGCCCTCAGATCGTACAGGGGGCGATACGAGCAGTACTTC. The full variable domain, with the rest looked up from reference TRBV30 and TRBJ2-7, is SQTIHQWPATLVQPVGSPLSLECTVEGTSNPNLYWYRQAAGRGLQLLFYSVGIGQISSEVPQNLSASRPQDRQFILSSKKLLLSDSGFYLCALRSYRGRYEQYFGPGTRLTVT.

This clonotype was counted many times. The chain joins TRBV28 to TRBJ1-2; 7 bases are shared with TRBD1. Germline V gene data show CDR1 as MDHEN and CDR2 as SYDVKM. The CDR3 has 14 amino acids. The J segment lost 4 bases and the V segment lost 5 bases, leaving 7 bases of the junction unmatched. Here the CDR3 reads CASSGTVSFYGYTF. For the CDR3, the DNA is TGTGCCAGCAGTGGGACAGTGAGCTTCTATGGCTACACCTTC.

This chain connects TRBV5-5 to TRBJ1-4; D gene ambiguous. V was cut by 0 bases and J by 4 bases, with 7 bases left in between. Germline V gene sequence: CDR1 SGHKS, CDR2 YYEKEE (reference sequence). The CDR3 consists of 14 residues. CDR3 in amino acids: CASSLVGSNEKLFF. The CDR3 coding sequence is TGTGCCAGCAGCTTGGTAGGGAGTAATGAAAAACTGTTTTTT.

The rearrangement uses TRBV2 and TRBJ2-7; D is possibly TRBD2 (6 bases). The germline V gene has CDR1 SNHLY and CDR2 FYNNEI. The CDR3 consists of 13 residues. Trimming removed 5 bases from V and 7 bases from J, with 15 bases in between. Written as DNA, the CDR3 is TGTGCCAGCAGTCCCGGGCCGGAGGGGGAGCAGTACTTC. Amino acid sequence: CASSPGPEGEQYF.

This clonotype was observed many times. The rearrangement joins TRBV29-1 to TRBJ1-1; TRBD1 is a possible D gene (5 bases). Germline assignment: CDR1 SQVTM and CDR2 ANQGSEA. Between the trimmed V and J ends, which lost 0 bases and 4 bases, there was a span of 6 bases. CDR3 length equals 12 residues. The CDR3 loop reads CSVEEGGTEAFF. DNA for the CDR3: TGCAGCGTTGAAGAGGGGGGCACTGAAGCTTTCTTT.